Listed below are T cell receptor beta chains from one sample, sequenced in a study of vaccination and CD4 T cells after COVID-19. TCRdb passed the PCR reads through MiXCR, listing each CDR3 protein once. The sample consists of about 17,000 distinct CDR3 sequences, approximately 40% of them appearing once. The antigens of these receptors remain unknown. Material: CD4+ T cells from blood, cultured in vitro. All receptors derive from a human donor who had recovered from COVID-19. Both conserved end residues are part of each CDR3. A D gene is named only where the DNA matches it firmly. Only part of the rows carry a size: once, few, many, or a class if the clone is expanded.

d_call: TRBD1; v_call: TRBV11-2; j_call: TRBJ1-5; clone_size: .; cdr3_nt: TGTGCCAGCACGGTCGGGACAGGTTCCAATCAGCCCCAGCATTTT; cdr3_aa: CASTVGTGSNQPQHF
d_call: .; v_call: TRBV30; j_call: TRBJ2-6; clone_size: .; cdr3_nt: TGTGCCTGGAGTGGGAGGCGGCGGATAGCCGGGGCCAACGTCCTGACTTTC; cdr3_aa: CAWSGRRRIAGANVLTF
d_call: TRBD1; v_call: TRBV6-5; j_call: TRBJ1-1; clone_size: few; cdr3_nt: TGTGCCAGCAGTTACTCTGGGGGACAGGGATCTGAAGCTTTCTTT; cdr3_aa: CASSYSGGQGSEAFF
d_call: TRBD2; v_call: TRBV7-2; j_call: TRBJ2-1; clone_size: .; cdr3_nt: TGTGCCAGCAGCTTAGGTCGCGCGGGAGCTCTAGACGAGCAGTTCTTC; cdr3_aa: CASSLGRAGALDEQFF
d_call: .; v_call: TRBV7-9; j_call: TRBJ1-2; clone_size: .; cdr3_nt: TGTGCCAGCAGCTTGAACAGAAATAGCTACACCTTC; cdr3_aa: CASSLNRNSYTF
d_call: .; v_call: TRBV7-9; j_call: TRBJ1-2; clone_size: few; cdr3_nt: TGTGCCAGCAGCCCCTGGGAGGTCCCTAACTATGGCTACACCTTC; cdr3_aa: CASSPWEVPNYGYTF
d_call: TRBD1; v_call: TRBV6-5; j_call: TRBJ1-1; clone_size: .; cdr3_nt: TGTGCCAGCAGTTACAACAGGGGGGTAACTGAAGCTTTCTTT; cdr3_aa: CASSYNRGVTEAFF
d_call: .; v_call: TRBV10-3; j_call: TRBJ2-3; clone_size: .; cdr3_nt: TGTGCCATCAGGACGGACAGCTCTAGCACAGATACGCAGTATTTT; cdr3_aa: CAIRTDSSSTDTQYF
d_call: .; v_call: TRBV15; j_call: TRBJ1-1; clone_size: .; cdr3_nt: TGTGCCACCAGCAGAGGATTGATGAACACTGAAGCTTTCTTT; cdr3_aa: CATSRGLMNTEAFF
d_call: TRBD1; v_call: TRBV18; j_call: TRBJ1-1; clone_size: .; cdr3_nt: TGTGCCAGCTCACCAACTCCAGTCTCAGGGGGCGGCACTGAAGCTTTCTTT; cdr3_aa: CASSPTPVSGGGTEAFF
d_call: .; v_call: TRBV7-3; j_call: TRBJ2-3; clone_size: .; cdr3_nt: TGTGCCAGCAGCCCGGACTCAGCCACAGATACGCAGTATTTT; cdr3_aa: CASSPDSATDTQYF
d_call: TRBD1; v_call: TRBV6-1; j_call: TRBJ1-5; clone_size: .; cdr3_nt: TGTGCCAGCAGAGCAGGGGGATCGGGCAATCAGCCCCAGCATTTT; cdr3_aa: CASRAGGSGNQPQHF
d_call: .; v_call: TRBV20-1; j_call: TRBJ1-6; clone_size: few; cdr3_nt: TGCAGTGGCGGGAACAGGGTTTCACCCCTCCACTTT; cdr3_aa: CSGGNRVSPLHF
d_call: .; v_call: TRBV20-1; j_call: TRBJ1-5; clone_size: .; cdr3_nt: TGCAGTACTTCCTTAAATCAGCCCCAGCATTTT; cdr3_aa: CSTSLNQPQHF
d_call: .; v_call: TRBV11-3; j_call: TRBJ2-4; clone_size: .; cdr3_nt: TGTGCCAGCAGCTTAGATGTGGAAAACATTCAGTACTTC; cdr3_aa: CASSLDVENIQYF
d_call: .; v_call: TRBV6-4; j_call: TRBJ2-3; clone_size: .; cdr3_nt: TGTGCCAGCAGCCCCGGACGGGACACAGATACGCAGTATTTT; cdr3_aa: CASSPGRDTDTQYF
d_call: .; v_call: TRBV30; j_call: TRBJ2-3; clone_size: .; cdr3_nt: TGTGCCTGGAGTGCAACGACTGCCACAGATACGCAGTATTTT; cdr3_aa: CAWSATTATDTQYF
d_call: .; v_call: TRBV10-1; j_call: TRBJ2-2; clone_size: few; cdr3_nt: TGCGCCAGCAGTCTGGGGGCAAACACCGGGGAGCTGTTTTTT; cdr3_aa: CASSLGANTGELFF
d_call: .; v_call: TRBV11-2; j_call: TRBJ1-2; clone_size: few; cdr3_nt: TGTGCCAGCAGCTTCAGGGGTCGCGGCTACACCTTC; cdr3_aa: CASSFRGRGYTF
d_call: .; v_call: TRBV12-3/TRBV12-4; j_call: TRBJ2-6; clone_size: once; cdr3_nt: TGTGCCAGCAGTACTGGGGCCAACGTCCTGACTTTC; cdr3_aa: CASSTGANVLTF
d_call: .; v_call: TRBV6-2/TRBV6-3; j_call: TRBJ2-5; clone_size: few; cdr3_nt: TGTGCCAGCAGACCTCGTTTAGGCACGGGGCAAGAGACCCAGTACTTC; cdr3_aa: CASRPRLGTGQETQYF
d_call: .; v_call: TRBV19; j_call: TRBJ2-3; clone_size: .; cdr3_nt: TGTGCCAGTAGTATAATGCCAGGGGTGGATACGCAGTATTTT; cdr3_aa: CASSIMPGVDTQYF
d_call: TRBD2; v_call: TRBV20-1; j_call: TRBJ2-7; clone_size: once; cdr3_nt: TGCAGTGCACTCGGACTAGTTAGCTCCTACGAGCAGTACTTC; cdr3_aa: CSALGLVSSYEQYF
d_call: .; v_call: TRBV29-1; j_call: TRBJ1-1; clone_size: few; cdr3_nt: TGCAGCGTTGATGCGCAGGGTAGAACTGAAGCTTTCTTT; cdr3_aa: CSVDAQGRTEAFF